This record concerns one TCR beta chain sequence. Germline CDR1 reads KGHSH; CDR2 reads LQKENI. V lost 5 bases to trimming and J lost 0 bases, with 14 bases between them. The CDR3 is 17 amino acids. These data come from a study of blood T cell repertoires in COVID-19. Study in general: Samples representing acute and convalescent COVID-19 were sourced from the United States, Italy and Spain. T cells, B-cell-depleted T cells, or PBMCs provided the cDNA or gDNA that served as material.

Authors' analysis steps: By means of reference gene primer amplification, nucleated cell counts were estimated. Assay: immunoSEQ multiplex PCR; the TCRdb copy retains only in-frame clones and omits some. That table is the source of V, J and clone size, and D and trimming were worked out from the DNA. The repertoire holds 120,000 to 150,000 clones, with 84% as singletons. The chain employs TRBV18 and TRBJ2-6, with a possible D match to TRBD1 (6 bases). The source of this sequence is a human donor in a cohort sampled during active COVID-19. What was sequenced was peripheral blood. The CDR3 bases are TGTGCCAGCTCATATACAGGGTCTAGCTCTGGGGCCAACGTCCTGACTTTC. This sequence encodes CASSYTGSSSGANVLTF.